This T cell receptor (beta chain) was documented in a study of T cells in Graves' hyperthyroidism and ophthalmopathy. Overall study results and limits: Blood samples included most of the expanded thyroid clonotypes exceeding 0.001.

Inclusion characteristics of ophthalmopathy patients comprised a Clinical Activity Score of at least 3, a NOSPECS grade of at least 4, and duration under 3 months. Uncontrolled infection, other autoimmune disease, pregnancy and lactation each barred patients from inclusion. Diagnosis relied on clinical symptoms, serum thyroxine and TRAb, thyroid ultrasound and orbital computed tomography. V was pared by 8 bases and J by 0 bases, with 14 bases between. CDR1 is MNHEY and CDR2 is SMNVEV in the germline V gene (reference sequence). The length of the CDR3 is 15 residues. In its sample, this clonotype was seen a few times. Its antigen is unidentified. It was RNA transcripts that yielded the amplified TCR beta CDR3 regions. The HTBI primer set was used in a first-round RT-PCR of the TCR CDR3. From the multiplex PCR reads, TCRdb called clonotypes with MiXCR, one entry per CDR3 protein. There are hundreds of thousands of distinct CDR3 sequences in the sample; around 20% occur only once, and 34% lies in the top ten.

The clonotype was recovered from a man aged 30 to 45 with Graves' ophthalmopathy. Material: blood. The V gene is TRBV27, the J gene TRBJ2-4, with D perhaps TRBD1 (6 bases). The DNA for the CDR3 is TGTGCCAGCCTTATAGGGGGTAGAGCCAAAAACATTCAGTACTTC. It codes for CASLIGGRAKNIQYF.